The 17 T cell receptor beta chains presented below share a single source sample, sequenced in a study of blood T cell repertoires in COVID-19. This table comes from immunoSEQ multiplex PCR, and its TCRdb copy is limited to in-frame clones, with some not included. The sample consists of about 140,000 clones, approximately 80% of them appearing once. The sample was peripheral blood. The receptors here all came from a woman of 80 years or more in a cohort sampled during active or convalescent COVID-19.

The chain has TRBV28 and TRBJ1-1; 7 positions agree with TRBD1. Losses at the gene ends were 1 base for V and 11 bases for J; bases not matched to a gene: 4. In germline, CDR1 is MDHEN, CDR2 SYDVKM. The CDR3 is 12 amino acids. The CDR3 DNA reads as TGTGCCAGCAGTTTATTACAGGGGATGGCTTTCTTT. Translating gives CASSLLQGMAFF.

The chain combines TRBV21-1 with TRBJ1-4; the table's D call, TRBD1, was not checked against the DNA. TRBV21-1 is an annotated pseudogene. The CDR3 has 15 amino acids. The CDR3 reads CASSNSSSTNEKLFF. For the CDR3, the DNA is TGTGCCAGCAGCAACAGTTCGTCAACTAATGAAAAACTGTTTTTT.

The chain couples TRBV9 to TRBJ2-1; 10 bases are a match to TRBD2. The germline gives CDR1 SGDLS, CDR2 YYNGEE. This CDR3 has 15 amino acids. V lost 3 bases, J lost 10 bases, and 10 bases stayed unmatched. The CDR3 loop reads CASSASGGAIREQFF. The CDR3 DNA sequence: TGTGCCAGCAGCGCGAGCGGGGGGGCCATCCGAGAGCAGTTCTTC. The whole variable domain, filled in from reference TRBV9 and TRBJ2-1, reads DSGVTQTPKHLITATGQRVTLRCSPRSGDLSVYWYQQSLDQGLQFLIQYYNGEERAKGNILERFSAQQFPDLHSELNLSSLELGDSALYFCASSASGGAIREQFFGPGTRLTVL.

The chain employs TRBV5-1 and TRBJ1-4, with D tentatively TRBD1 (5 bases). V was clipped by 3 bases and J by 6 bases, with 12 bases between them. CDR1 is SGHRS, CDR2 YFSETQ, per germline. The CDR3 has 14 residues. The CDR3 region has the DNA TGCGCCAGCAGCTGGACGGAAGGGGATGAAAAACTGTTTTTT. Protein product: CASSWTEGDEKLFF.

The J gene is TRBJ1-2, the V gene TRBV12-5; a weak D match, TRBD1 (6 bases). CDR3 length: 17 residues. CDR1 is LGHNT and CDR2 is FRNRAP in the germline V gene. Between the trimmed V and J ends, which lost 5 bases and 3 bases, there was a span of 22 bases. The DNA for the CDR3 is TGTGCTAGTGGTCCGGAGAAACGGGGCAGGGGTGACTATGGCTACACCTTC. Residues: CASGPEKRGRGDYGYTF.

This clone was counted a single time. The V gene is TRBV11-2, the J gene TRBJ2-3; 8 bases match TRBD2. CDR1 and CDR2 (germline): SGHAT, FQNNGV. The V gene end was trimmed by 5 bases and the J gene end by 2 bases; junction bases not matched to a gene: 6. The CDR3 totals 15 residues. CDR3 protein: CASSPQRGTTDTQYF. In nucleotides, the CDR3 is TGTGCCAGCAGCCCACAGCGGGGGACCACAGATACGCAGTATTTT.

The chain employs TRBV19 and TRBJ2-1; the match to TRBD1 covers 7 bases. The CDR3 spans 16 residues. V was pared by 6 bases and J by 0 bases, with 8 bases of the junction left unmatched. Germline V CDR1 and CDR2: LNHDA, SQIVND (reference sequence). CDR3 in amino acids: CASRETGLNSYNEQFF. In nucleotides, the CDR3 is TGTGCCAGTAGAGAGACAGGGCTGAACTCCTACAATGAGCAGTTCTTC.

The chain combines TRBV18 with TRBJ2-5; weak D call: TRBD2 (6 bases). Trimming cost V 6 bases and J 4 bases, with 12 bases left between them. CDR1 and CDR2 from the germline V gene are KGHSH and LQKENI. The CDR3 has 13 residues. In DNA, the CDR3 is TGTGCCAGCTCGAGAGGACTACTAGAGACCCAGTACTTC. Residues: CASSRGLLETQYF.

This clone was observed a few times. The chain couples TRBV5-1 to TRBJ1-4; weak D call: TRBD1 (6 bases). The CDR3 spans 14 residues. V was trimmed by 0 bases and J by 3 bases, leaving 6 bases between them. Germline V lookup: CDR1 SGHRS, CDR2 YFSETQ. The CDR3 nucleotides read TGCGCCAGCAGCTTGGGGACAGCTAATGAAAAACTGTTTTTT. Protein sequence: CASSLGTANEKLFF.

This rearrangement joins TRBV9 to TRBJ1-4, with D possibly being TRBD1 (5 bases). The CDR3 has 15 residues. CDR1 is SGDLS, CDR2 YYNGEE, per germline. V was clipped by 0 bases and J by 8 bases, with 14 bases between them. The CDR3: CASSVGVARGEKLFF. CDR3 DNA: TGTGCCAGCAGCGTAGGTGTGGCGCGGGGGGAAAAACTGTTTTTT.

On this clone itself: Other DNA sequences in this sample translate to the same CDR3. The chain joins TRBV5-4 to TRBJ2-5, with D possibly TRBD1 on 6 matching bases. This CDR3 has 13 residues. Germline V lookup: CDR1 SGHNT, CDR2 YYREEE (reference sequence). Trimming shortened V by 4 bases and J by 2 bases, and 9 bases separated the two germline ends. The CDR3 DNA is TGTGCCAGCAGCCCAGGACAGCAAGAGACCCAGTACTTC. Its protein is CASSPGQQETQYF.

This chain links TRBV3-1 (or the pseudogene TRBV3-2) with TRBJ1-2, with D uncertain. V was shortened by 1 base and J by 2 bases, with 5 bases between the two germline ends. This CDR3 has 13 amino acids. Germline V lookup: CDR1 LGHDT, CDR2 YNNKEL (reference sequence). Here the CDR3 reads CASSQGRNYGYTF. For the CDR3, the DNA is TGTGCCAGCAGCCAAGGGAGAAACTATGGCTACACCTTC.

V usage is TRBV4-2 and J usage is TRBJ1-2, with no clear D. This CDR3 is 15 amino acids long. Trimming left V 0 bases short and J 3 bases short, with 11 bases between. Per the germline V gene, CDR1 is LGHNA and CDR2 is YNFKEQ. The CDR3 protein is CASSQDRREDYGYTF. The CDR3 DNA reads TGTGCCAGCAGCCAAGATAGGAGGGAAGACTATGGCTACACCTTC.

CDR3 DNA sequence: TGTGCCAGCAGCCTGTCACAGGGGGCTGTGGGTGGCTACACCTTC. Its protein product is CASSLSQGAVGGYTF. The genes are TRBV5-6 and TRBJ1-2; 9 positions agree with TRBD1. CDR1 SGHDT and CDR2 YYEEEE come from the germline V gene. The CDR3 is 15 amino acids. Losses at the gene ends were 4 bases for V and 7 bases for J; bases not matched to a gene: 11.

V and J are TRBV28 and TRBJ2-6, with 7 bases matching TRBD1. Germline CDR1 MDHEN, CDR2 SYDVKM. The CDR3 runs to 16 residues. Unmatched junction bases numbered 5, after V lost 4 bases and J lost 2 bases. The chain's CDR3 is CASSSTGAAGANVLTF. In nucleotides, the CDR3 is TGTGCCAGCAGTTCCACAGGGGCGGCTGGGGCCAACGTCCTGACTTTC.

The chain links TRBV28 to TRBJ1-2, with D possibly being TRBD1 (6 bases). Germline V lookup: CDR1 MDHEN, CDR2 SYDVKM. The germline V and J ends were trimmed by 6 bases and 4 bases, with 12 bases remaining between them. This CDR3 is built from 13 residues. The CDR3 loop reads CASSPRGSYGYTF. CDR3 DNA sequence: TGTGCCAGCAGCCCCAGGGGTAGCTATGGCTACACCTTC.

This chain joins TRBV5-8 and TRBJ1-1; 8 bases line up with TRBD1. V trimming: 3 bases; J trimming: 6 bases; junction bases outside the gene matches: 10. From germline, CDR1 is SGHTS and CDR2 YDEGEE. The CDR3 contains 15 residues. The CDR3 protein is CASSSWFAGGPEAFF. The CDR3, as DNA: TGTGCCAGCAGCTCTTGGTTCGCAGGGGGCCCTGAAGCTTTCTTT.